Each of the 15 T cell receptor beta chains below was sequenced from the same sample in a study of blood T cell repertoires in COVID-19. Profiling relied on immunoSEQ multiplex PCR, and the TCRdb table lists in-frame clones only, not all of them. The sample consists of about 320,000 clones, 85% of them appearing once. The sequencing sample was made of PBMCs or T cells enriched from blood (not recorded which). These receptors were taken from a woman younger than 45 who had been exposed to COVID-19.

The chain carries TRBV28 and TRBJ2-1; D is undetermined. The CDR3 spans 12 residues. The germline V gene has CDR1 MDHEN and CDR2 SYDVKM. With 11 bases removed from V and 9 bases from J, the gap between germline ends came to 17 bases. The CDR3 DNA is TGTGCCTCCTACCCCCGGGTAGGTGAGCAGTTCTTC. This translates into CASYPRVGEQFF.

The count of this clone is one. The rearrangement uses TRBV27 and TRBJ2-6; D is possibly TRBD1 (6 bases). Germline V gives CDR1 MNHEY, CDR2 SMNVEV (reference sequence). V gave up 2 bases and J gave up 2 bases, with 16 bases separating them. The CDR3 covers 18 residues. CDR3 bases: TGTGCCAGCAGTTTAGTCAGGGGAGAATGGGCTGGGGCCAACGTCCTGACTTTC. Translating gives CASSLVRGEWAGANVLTF.

The chain has TRBV3-1 (or the pseudogene TRBV3-2) and TRBJ2-7; unclear D gene. The V gene's germline CDR1 is LGHDT and CDR2 YNNKEL (reference sequence). The CDR3 is made up of 14 amino acids. V shed 4 bases and J shed 0 bases, with 10 bases lying between them. Written as DNA, the CDR3 is TGTGCCAGCAGCCCGAGGTTCAGCTCCTACGAGCAGTACTTC. Residues: CASSPRFSSYEQYF.

This clone was found once. The CDR3 region is CASSPDLRGLGNTIYF. CDR3 in DNA: TGTGCCAGCAGCCCGGACTTGCGGGGACTCGGAAACACCATATATTTT. The chain carries TRBV9 and TRBJ1-3; tentative D call: TRBD1 (5 bases). This CDR3 spans 16 amino acids. Trimming cost V 4 bases and J 4 bases, with 18 bases left between them. Germline CDR1 and CDR2: SGDLS and YYNGEE.

This rearrangement joins TRBV7-2 to TRBJ1-4, with 9 bases that match TRBD1. The germline CDR1 and CDR2 sequences are SGHTA and FQGNSA. The V gene end was trimmed by 1 base and the J gene end by 6 bases; junction bases not matched to a gene: 3. This CDR3 has 15 residues. The CDR3 coding sequence is TGTGCCAGCAGCTTAGGGGACAGGGACTATGAAAAACTGTTTTTT. This gives the protein CASSLGDRDYEKLFF.

The rearrangement joins TRBV18 to TRBJ2-7; TRBD1 aligns across 8 bases. Trimming at V came to 1 base and at J to 6 bases, leaving 11 bases not matched to a gene. Germline lookup yields CDR1 KGHSH and CDR2 LQKENI. This CDR3 is 16 amino acids long. The CDR3 coding sequence is TGTGCCAGCTCACCACGCATTACAGGGGGAAGCGGCGAGCAGTACTTC. It encodes CASSPRITGGSGEQYF. Drawing the rest from reference TRBV18 and TRBJ2-7, the complete variable domain is NAGVMQNPRHLVRRRGQEARLRCSPMKGHSHVYWYRQLPEEGLKFMVYLQKENIIDESGMPKERFSAEFPKEGPSILRIQQVVRGDSAAYFCASSPRITGGSGEQYFGPGTRLTVT.

A few counts support this clone. V usage is TRBV18 and J usage is TRBJ2-7; 7 bases line up with TRBD2. V shed 3 bases, J shed 2 bases, and the junction held 10 bases outside the gene matches. This CDR3 is built from 16 residues. The germline gives CDR1 KGHSH, CDR2 LQKENI. The CDR3 protein is CASSPGKAGNAYEQYF. In nucleotides, the CDR3 is TGTGCCAGCTCACCGGGGAAAGCGGGGAATGCCTACGAGCAGTACTTC.

This clone appeared a few times. The chain links TRBV19 to TRBJ1-5; 9 bases fit TRBD1. The germline CDR1 and CDR2 sequences are LNHDA and SQIVND (reference sequence). The CDR3 runs 17 residues. V gave up 4 bases and J gave up 1 base; unmatched junction bases: 8. The CDR3 sequence: CASSTLDRGWSNQPQHF. CDR3 bases: TGTGCCAGTAGTACGCTGGACAGGGGTTGGAGCAATCAGCCCCAGCATTTT. Full variable domain (rest looked up from reference TRBV19 and TRBJ1-5): DGGITQSPKYLFRKEGQNVTLSCEQNLNHDAMYWYRQDPGQGLRLIYYSQIVNDFQKGDIAEGYSVSREKKESFPLTVTSAQKNPTAFYLCASSTLDRGWSNQPQHFGDGTRLSIL.

This rearrangement joins TRBV3-1 (or the pseudogene TRBV3-2) to TRBJ1-1, with a weak D call TRBD1 (5 bases). The CDR3 sequence is 14 residues long. Per germline, CDR1 LGHDT and CDR2 YNNKEL (reference sequence). V was clipped by 0 bases and J by 4 bases, with 9 bases between them. CDR3 nucleotides: TGTGCCAGCAGCCAAGATCAGGGAGGCACTGAAGCTTTCTTT. Its translation is CASSQDQGGTEAFF.

The chain recombines TRBV25-1 with TRBJ2-1, with TRBD2 matching 8 bases. This CDR3 region has 15 residues. J was trimmed by 4 bases and V by 4 bases; bases with no gene match: 6. The germline gives CDR1 MGHDK, CDR2 SYGVNS. CDR3 region: CASSVAGGAYNEQFF. CDR3 DNA sequence: TGTGCCAGCAGTGTTGCGGGGGGCGCGTACAATGAGCAGTTCTTC.

V and J are TRBV30 and TRBJ1-5; perhaps TRBD1 as D (5 bases). Trimming removed 5 bases at V and 5 bases at J, with 13 bases between. Per germline, CDR1 GTSNPN and CDR2 SVGIG (reference sequence). The CDR3 has 13 residues. CDR3 loop: CAWSREKDQPQHF. The DNA of the CDR3 is TGTGCCTGGTCCAGGGAAAAGGATCAGCCCCAGCATTTT.

The chain links TRBV7-2 to TRBJ2-5, with 11 bases lining up with TRBD2. This CDR3 is built from 16 residues. Germline trimming cut 3 bases from V and 3 bases from J; bases unmatched to any gene: 6. Germline V gene data show CDR1 as SGHTA and CDR2 as FQGNSA. The CDR3 region is CASSFFLLAGEETQYF. CDR3 nucleotide sequence: TGTGCCAGCAGCTTCTTCCTACTAGCGGGGGAAGAGACCCAGTACTTC.

The chain recombines TRBV5-1 with TRBJ2-7; a possible D gene is TRBD1 (5 bases). Looked up from germline, CDR1 is SGHRS and CDR2 is YFSETQ. V lost 2 bases and J 4 bases, leaving 13 bases between the germline ends. CDR3 size: 14 residues. The CDR3 bases are TGCGCCAGCAGCTTACCAGGGTTGGCGTACGAGCAGTACTTC. Encoded protein: CASSLPGLAYEQYF.

The rearrangement links TRBV2 to TRBJ1-3, with TRBD1 matching over 7 bases. Trimming removed 3 bases from V and 7 bases from J; junction bases left unmatched: 3. The length of the CDR3 is 13 residues. In germline, CDR1 is SNHLY, CDR2 FYNNEI. CDR3 nucleotides: TGTGCCAGCAGTGAGACAGGGAGGAACACCATATATTTT. Translation: CASSETGRNTIYF.

The V and J genes are TRBV28 and TRBJ1-5; the D is unclear. V was trimmed by 1 base and J by 7 bases, leaving 11 bases between them. This CDR3 has 14 amino acids. CDR1 and CDR2 from the germline V gene are MDHEN and SYDVKM. CDR3 region: CASSLLRGSQPQHF. The CDR3, as DNA: TGTGCCAGCAGTTTATTGCGAGGGAGCCAGCCCCAGCATTTT.